Below, 2 T cell receptor beta chains from the same sample are listed, as sequenced in a study of graft-versus-host responses after intestinal transplantation. Profiling relied on immunoSEQ multiplex PCR, and the TCRdb table lists in-frame clones only, not all of them. The sample contains around 120,000 clones, 95% of which appear only once. Their specific antigens are unknown. The sequencing used unstimulated CD8+ T cells sorted from spleen or lymph node cells, collected before intestinal transplant. The source of these receptors is a human donor who received an intestinal transplant.

The chain couples TRBV5-8 to TRBJ2-1; 10 nucleotides align to TRBD1. Looked up from germline, CDR1 is SGHTS and CDR2 is YDEGEE. J gave up 2 bases and V 2 bases, and 4 bases lay outside the gene matches. This CDR3 contains 16 residues. The CDR3 DNA is TGTGCCAGCAGCTTCTCTGACAGGGGGCCCTACAATGAGCAGTTCTTC. Translating it yields CASSFSDRGPYNEQFF.

This sequence joins TRBV7-9 and TRBJ2-1; D gene ambiguous. Germline V gene data show CDR1 as SEHNR and CDR2 as FQNEAQ (reference sequence). The V end was cut by 1 base, the J end by 2 bases, with 12 bases between. The CDR3 consists of 16 residues. The CDR3 protein is CASSLVMRSPYNEQFF. The CDR3 nucleotides read TGTGCCAGCAGCTTAGTCATGCGGAGCCCCTACAATGAGCAGTTCTTC.